The T cell receptor beta chain under discussion was sequenced for a study of CD8 T cells in ankylosing spondylitis. Study-wide findings and caveats: Matched synovial fluid from ankylosing spondylitis patients was reported to be enriched for disease-linked clones. Disease-linked clones proved CD8+ and comparatively uncommon in peripheral blood. Existing reports had already noted some motif variants in reactive arthritis synovial fluid and blood. Made up of fewer than ten highly homologous variants, a TCR beta motif appeared characteristic of ankylosing spondylitis blood.

About this clonotype: Its target is unknown.

From germline, CDR1 is DFQATT and CDR2 SNEGSKA (reference sequence). V lost 3 bases to trimming and J lost 3 bases, with 15 bases between them. The CDR3 contains 15 residues. Making the TCR beta libraries involved quantitative 5'-RACE with molecular barcodes. TCRdb used MiXCR to reprocess the 5' RACE reads, holding one entry per CDR3 protein. Here the sample spans hundreds of thousands of distinct CDR3 sequences, roughly 13% being singletons. The V call is TRBV20-1, the J call TRBJ1-5; D may be TRBD1 (5 bases). The TCR was taken from a male donor with ankylosing spondylitis. Source material: blood, either unsorted or a sorted T cell fraction (not recorded which). Written as DNA, the CDR3 is TGCAGTGCTAGTTCAAGGACAACACTCAATCAGCCCCAGCATTTT. The encoded protein is CSASSRTTLNQPQHF.